What follows are 29 T cell receptor beta chains derived from one specimen sequenced in a study of OX40 agonist ivuxolimab in advanced cancers. Profiling relied on immunoSEQ multiplex PCR, and the TCRdb table lists in-frame clones only, not all of them. Among 45,000 to 65,000 clones, around four fifths were seen once, and the ten largest hold around 0.7%. Sequences were derived from CD4+ or CD8+ T cells sorted from blood, sampled in a trial of the OX40 agonist ivuxolimab. The receptor set was obtained from an adult with an advanced solid tumor such as melanoma, head and neck, liver or kidney cancer.

The chain couples TRBV5-1 to TRBJ2-1; 14 bases are shared with TRBD2. Per the germline V gene, CDR1 is SGHRS and CDR2 is YFSETQ. Germline trimming cut 4 bases from V and 3 bases from J; bases unmatched to any gene: 9. The CDR3 contains 18 residues. The CDR3 loop is CASSPGTSGGPNYNEQFF. In DNA form, the CDR3 reads TGCGCCAGCAGCCCCGGGACTAGCGGGGGTCCAAACTACAATGAGCAGTTCTTC.

The chain recombines TRBV6-5 with TRBJ1-2; no definite D call. The CDR3 spans 14 residues. Trimming took 6 bases from V and 0 from J, leaving 11 bases between them. Germline V gene data show CDR1 as MNHEY and CDR2 as SVGAGI. DNA of the CDR3: TGTGCCAGCAGACTACAGAATTCTAACTATGGCTACACCTTC. Translated, it gives CASRLQNSNYGYTF.

The chain has TRBV10-3 and TRBJ2-3, with 10 bases lining up with TRBD2. The CDR3 contains 15 residues. V lost 10 bases, J lost 5 bases, and 12 bases stayed unmatched. The V gene's germline CDR1 is ENHRY and CDR2 SYGVKD. The CDR3 nucleotides read TGTGCCACTACCCCTAGCGGGGGTGGTAGAGATACGCAGTATTTT. It translates to CATTPSGGGRDTQYF.

The rearrangement uses TRBV28 and TRBJ1-1; possible D gene TRBD1, 5 bases. V lost 2 bases and J 4 bases, leaving 11 bases between the germline ends. The V gene's germline CDR1 is MDHEN and CDR2 SYDVKM. This CDR3 has 14 residues. The CDR3 loop reads CASSLGRAATEAFF. The DNA for the CDR3 is TGTGCCAGCAGTTTAGGCAGGGCCGCCACTGAAGCTTTCTTT. Using reference TRBV28 and TRBJ1-1 for the parts outside the CDR3, the full variable domain is DVKVTQSSRYLVKRTGEKVFLECVQDMDHENMFWYRQDPGLGLRLIYFSYDVKMKEKGDIPEGYSVSREKKERFSLILESASTNQTSMYLCASSLGRAATEAFFGQGTRLTVV.

The rearrangement uses TRBV2 and TRBJ2-2, with D possibly TRBD1 on 6 matching bases. Looked up from germline, CDR1 is SNHLY and CDR2 is FYNNEI. This CDR3 contains 14 residues. Trimming stripped 9 bases from V and 0 bases from J, with 11 bases between. CDR3 residues: CARKGQANTGELFF. The DNA for the CDR3 is TGTGCCAGAAAGGGACAAGCGAACACCGGGGAGCTGTTTTTT.

V is TRBV2 and J is TRBJ1-5; weak D call: TRBD1 (6 bases). Deletions cut 7 bases from V and 3 bases from J, with 13 bases between. The CDR3 extends over 14 amino acids. The germline CDR1 and CDR2 sequences are SNHLY and FYNNEI. In DNA form, the CDR3 reads TGTGCCAGCAATTCGGGACATAACAATCAGCCCCAGCATTTT. It specifies CASNSGHNNQPQHF.

The rearrangement links TRBV7-2 to TRBJ2-7; tentative D call: TRBD1 (6 bases). The CDR3 has 13 residues. Trimming cost V 6 bases and J 7 bases, with 16 bases left between them. Germline V gives CDR1 SGHTA, CDR2 FQGNSA. The CDR3 reads CASRVAQGREQYF. CDR3 nucleotide sequence: TGTGCCAGCAGAGTCGCACAGGGACGTGAGCAGTACTTC.

The genes are TRBV7-2 and TRBJ2-1; D remains unclear. The CDR3 spans 13 residues. V dropped 3 bases and J dropped 4 bases, with 7 bases sitting between them. The V gene's germline CDR1 is SGHTA and CDR2 FQGNSA. The CDR3 is CASSLASYNEQFF. CDR3 coding DNA: TGTGCCAGCAGCTTGGCATCATACAATGAGCAGTTCTTC. Drawing the rest from reference TRBV7-2 and TRBJ2-1, the complete variable domain is GAGVSQSPSNKVTEKGKDVELRCDPISGHTALYWYRQSLGQGLEFLIYFQGNSAPDKSGLPSDRFSAERTGGSVSTLTIQRTQQEDSAVYLCASSLASYNEQFFGPGTRLTVL.

This chain uses TRBV7-3 with TRBJ1-1; D perhaps matches TRBD1 (5 bases). Trimming shortened V by 2 bases and J by 5 bases, and 9 bases separated the two germline ends. The CDR3 contains 13 residues. The germline V gene encodes CDR1 SGHTA and CDR2 FQGTGA. CDR3 amino acids: CASSLGSGTEAFF. In nucleotides, the CDR3 is TGTGCCAGCAGCTTAGGCTCAGGGACTGAAGCTTTCTTT.

V usage is TRBV5-6 and J usage is TRBJ2-7; 7 bases match TRBD1. The CDR3 loop spans 12 amino acids. Germline V gene lookup returns CDR1 SGHDT and CDR2 YYEEEE. Trimming took 4 bases from V and 13 from J; bases not matched to a gene: 11. The CDR3 DNA follows: TGTGCCAGCAGCAAACGACAGGGATTCCTTTACTTC. Its protein is CASSKRQGFLYF.

A note on this clone: The germline gene is not matched at one end of the junction; a read error may be the cause. This chain uses TRBV5-6 with TRBJ1-2; 7 positions match TRBD1. Per the germline V gene, CDR1 is SGHDT and CDR2 is YYEEEE. The CDR3 length is 16 residues. The CDR3: CASSRREEYGRGQRNF. CDR3 coding DNA: TGTGCCAGCAGCCGCCGAGAAGAATATGGCCGGGGACAGCGGAACTTC.

The chain recombines TRBV4-2 with TRBJ2-7; 8 positions match TRBD2. CDR3 length: 16 residues. Germline assignment: CDR1 LGHNA and CDR2 YNFKEQ. V shed 0 bases and J 4 bases; nucleotides not matched to a gene: 8. Written as DNA, the CDR3 is TGTGCCAGCAGCCAAGATGGCCTAGCGGGCTATTACGAGCAGTACTTC. As protein: CASSQDGLAGYYEQYF.

This clone was seen a single time. The J gene is TRBJ2-2, the V gene TRBV2; 8 positions match TRBD1. V was clipped by 3 bases and J by 4 bases; unmatched bases: 7. Germline lookup yields CDR1 SNHLY and CDR2 FYNNEI. The length of the CDR3 is 16 residues. CDR3 in amino acids: CASSERQGATTGELFF. For the CDR3, the DNA is TGTGCCAGCAGTGAGCGGCAGGGGGCGACCACCGGGGAGCTGTTTTTT. Drawing the rest from reference TRBV2 and TRBJ2-2, the complete variable domain is EPEVTQTPSHQVTQMGQEVILRCVPISNHLYFYWYRQILGQKVEFLVSFYNNEISEKSEIFDDQFSVERPDGSNFTLKIRSTKLEDSAMYFCASSERQGATTGELFFGEGSRLTVL.

The rearrangement uses TRBV7-2 and TRBJ2-1; TRBD2 aligns across 13 bases. This CDR3 spans 15 amino acids. CDR1 is SGHTA, CDR2 FQGNSA, per germline. V dropped 3 bases and J dropped 6; count of bases not matched to a gene: 2. The CDR3 sequence: CASSLGLAGSNEQFF. CDR3 coding DNA: TGTGCCAGCAGCTTGGGACTAGCGGGGTCCAATGAGCAGTTCTTC.

The table lists this clone with a few counts. V gene TRBV27 combines with J gene TRBJ2-1, with D tentatively TRBD2 (5 bases). With 3 bases removed from V and 7 bases from J, the gap between germline ends came to 16 bases. This CDR3 has 15 residues. CDR1 and CDR2 (germline): MNHEY, SMNVEV (reference sequence). The CDR3 sequence: CASSLSPGVGNEQFF. The CDR3 DNA sequence: TGTGCCAGCAGTTTGTCCCCCGGGGTGGGGAATGAGCAGTTCTTC.

The chain joins TRBV30 to TRBJ2-7; 10 bases are a match to TRBD1. Germline V gene lookup returns CDR1 GTSNPN and CDR2 SVGIG (reference sequence). The trim removed 3 bases at V and 1 base at J, leaving 6 bases unmatched. The CDR3 spans 15 residues. DNA of the CDR3: TGTGCCTGGAGGTGGACAGGGGGTGTTTCCTACGAGCAGTACTTC. It yields the protein CAWRWTGGVSYEQYF.

The J gene is TRBJ1-4, the V gene TRBV5-1, with 7 bases lining up with TRBD1. The CDR3 runs to 18 residues. From germline, CDR1 is SGHRS and CDR2 YFSETQ. V gave up 5 bases and J gave up 4 bases; unmatched junction bases: 17. CDR3 sequence (DNA): TGCGCCAGCAGTCTGGGATGGGACAGCCTAAGCGGTAATGAAAAACTGTTTTTT. It specifies CASSLGWDSLSGNEKLFF.

This chain links TRBV6-6 with TRBJ2-5; 14 bases are shared with TRBD2. Per germline, CDR1 MNHNY and CDR2 SVGAGI (reference sequence). After removal of 6 bases from V and 5 bases from J, the junction contained 5 bases not matched to a gene. The CDR3 is made up of 15 amino acids. The CDR3 region has the DNA TGTGCCAGCAGATCGACTAGCGGGGGGGAGGAGACCCAGTACTTC. Translation gives CASRSTSGGEETQYF.

This rearrangement joins TRBV6-5 to TRBJ1-3; 7 bases map to TRBD1. The germline V gene encodes CDR1 MNHEY and CDR2 SVGAGI. The CDR3 loop spans 13 amino acids. V dropped 6 bases and J dropped 4; count of bases not matched to a gene: 3. CDR3 region: CASRRDRGNTIYF. Here the CDR3 DNA reads TGTGCCAGCAGGCGGGACAGAGGAAACACCATATATTTT.

V gene TRBV7-6 combines with J gene TRBJ2-6; D is unclear. There are 16 residues in the CDR3. In germline, CDR1 is SGHVS, CDR2 FNYEAQ. Trimming left V 4 bases short and J 0 bases short, with 10 bases between. The CDR3 here is CASSSFGGSGANVLTF. The DNA of the CDR3 is TGTGCCAGCAGCTCCTTTGGTGGCTCTGGGGCCAACGTCCTGACTTTC.

V gene TRBV14 combines with J gene TRBJ2-3; 9 nucleotides line up with TRBD2. This CDR3 comprises 17 residues. Germline V gene sequence: CDR1 SGHDN, CDR2 FVKESK. J lost 2 bases, V lost 0 bases, and 6 bases had no gene match. The CDR3 here is CASSQDGAGGPTDTQYF. DNA of the CDR3: TGTGCCAGCAGCCAAGACGGGGCGGGGGGGCCCACAGATACGCAGTATTTT.

In its sample, this clone was seen a few times. The gene calls are TRBV6-6 and TRBJ1-2; D not resolved. V was shortened by 0 bases and J by 6 bases, with 8 bases between the two germline ends. Germline values: CDR1 MNHNY, CDR2 SVGAGI (reference sequence). This CDR3 comprises 13 residues. The CDR3 sequence is CASSYSSVDGYTF. CDR3 DNA: TGTGCCAGCAGTTACTCGTCGGTGGATGGCTACACCTTC.

This clone was recorded a few times. The V and J genes are TRBV5-1 and TRBJ2-3, with 11 nucleotides matching TRBD1. The length of the CDR3 is 15 residues. Per germline, CDR1 SGHRS and CDR2 YFSETQ. Trimming took 4 bases from V and 3 from J; bases not matched to a gene: 4. The CDR3 reads CASSLGQGATDTQYF. The CDR3 DNA reads TGCGCCAGCAGCCTCGGACAGGGGGCGACAGATACGCAGTATTTT.

This chain links TRBV18 with TRBJ2-5, with no clear D. Germline CDR1 is KGHSH and CDR2 is LQKENI. The CDR3 is 12 residues long. Trimming cost V 2 bases and J 3 bases, with 4 bases left between them. CDR3 nucleotide sequence: TGTGCCAGCTCACCAAAAGAAGAGACCCAGTACTTC. It codes for CASSPKEETQYF.

The rearrangement joins TRBV10-1 to TRBJ2-7; D ambiguous. This CDR3 contains 15 residues. Germline lookup yields CDR1 WNHNN and CDR2 SYGVQD (reference sequence). Trimming stripped 6 bases from V and 0 bases from J, with 15 bases between. CDR3 sequence (DNA): TGCGCCAGCAGCGATTTTGGGATCAGCTCCTACGAGCAGTACTTC. As protein: CASSDFGISSYEQYF.

This clone was counted a single time. The genes are TRBV4-1 and TRBJ2-1; weak D call: TRBD2 (5 bases). This CDR3 has 14 residues. The germline gives CDR1 MGHRA, CDR2 YSYEKL. Trimming took off 2 bases at V and 12 bases at J, with 17 bases between the two ends. In nucleotides, the CDR3 is TGCGCCAGCAGCCAAATTATAAGGCCCGAGGGGCAGTTCTTC. Protein: CASSQIIRPEGQFF.

The gene calls are TRBV6-1 and TRBJ1-6; D is undetermined. The CDR3 covers 13 residues. V was trimmed by 5 bases and J by 8 bases, leaving 10 bases between them. Germline V gives CDR1 MNHNS, CDR2 SASEGT. The CDR3 nucleotides are TGTGCCAGCAGTCAGGAGAGAGATTCACCCCTCCACTTT. It yields the protein CASSQERDSPLHF.

This chain joins TRBV28 and TRBJ2-5; 12 nucleotides line up with TRBD2. Losses at the gene ends were 8 bases for V and 5 bases for J; bases not matched to a gene: 15. The V gene's germline CDR1 is MDHEN and CDR2 SYDVKM. The CDR3 is made up of 17 amino acids. The CDR3 is CASGGLAGADRGETQYF. In nucleotides, the CDR3 is TGTGCCAGCGGGGGACTAGCGGGCGCCGACCGCGGTGAGACCCAGTACTTC.

V and J are TRBV7-9 and TRBJ2-2; possibly TRBD2 for D (6 bases). This CDR3 has 16 amino acids. V shed 2 bases and J shed 0 bases, with 10 bases lying between them. Germline V gives CDR1 SEHNR, CDR2 FQNEAQ (reference sequence). The CDR3: CASSLITGANTGELFF. DNA for the CDR3: TGTGCCAGCAGCTTAATAACGGGGGCGAACACCGGGGAGCTGTTTTTT.